This is a list of T cell receptor beta chains from one sample in a study of vaccination effects on CD4 cells after COVID-19. For these TCRs, the target antigens are not known. TCRdb's table, derived via immunoSEQ multiplex PCR, lists solely in-frame clones and lacks some. The table has 24,000 or so clones, 60% to 80% seen once. The sequenced sample was CD4+ T cells from PBMCs cultured with HCoV-NL63 spike peptides, obtained before COVID-19 vaccination. The source is a human donor who had a prior SARS-CoV-2 infection. The CDR3 runs from the conserved cysteine through the conserved F or W. The D gene is left open where the match is weak. Size tells how often a clone was seen (once, few, many) or the class of an expanded clone, and some rows leave it out.

>TRBV6-6|12|.|.|TRBJ2-1
CGSWDSYNEQFF
TGCGGGAGTTGGGACTCCTACAATGAGCAGTTCTTC
>TRBV19|14|.|.|TRBJ1-5
CASSKDRSNQPQHF
TGTGCCAGTAGTAAAGACAGAAGCAATCAGCCCCAGCATTTT
>TRBV2|11|.|.|TRBJ2-1
CASSEEGEQFF
TGTGCCAGCAGTGAAGAAGGTGAGCAGTTCTTC
>TRBV5-1|17|TRBD1|.|TRBJ2-5
CASSLALGTGGTGTQYF
TGCGCCAGCAGCTTGGCCCTAGGGACAGGGGGTACTGGGACCCAGTACTTC
>TRBV7-3|13|.|.|TRBJ2-7
CASSLFRGVEQYF
TGTGCCAGCAGCTTATTCCGGGGTGTCGAGCAGTACTTC
>TRBV7-9|15|TRBD1|few|TRBJ1-5
CASSLGTGGDQPQHF
TGTGCCAGCAGCCTCGGGACAGGGGGTGATCAGCCCCAGCATTTT
>TRBV10-2|13|.|.|TRBJ2-7
CASRQTPLYEQYF
TGCGCCAGCAGGCAGACGCCTTTGTACGAGCAGTACTTC
>TRBV20-1|15|TRBD1|.|TRBJ1-5
CSASVPDRVSQPQHF
TGCAGTGCTAGTGTACCGGACAGGGTGTCTCAGCCCCAGCATTTT
>TRBV3-1/TRBV3-2|14|.|.|TRBJ2-7
CASSHIPRAGAQYF
TGTGCCAGCAGCCACATCCCTCGGGCCGGGGCGCAGTACTTC
>TRBV28|15|.|few|TRBJ2-7
CASSLPRIASYEQYF
TGTGCCAGCAGTCTTCCCCGGATAGCGTCCTACGAGCAGTACTTC
>TRBV9|14|TRBD1|.|TRBJ2-2
CASSWDRGTGELFF
TGTGCCAGCTCTTGGGACAGGGGGACCGGGGAGCTGTTTTTT
>TRBV11-1|15|TRBD1|few|TRBJ2-1
CASSFWTGIVYEQFF
TGTGCCAGCAGCTTTTGGACAGGGATTGTTTATGAGCAGTTCTTC
>TRBV5-8|13|.|.|TRBJ1-2
CASSLGGPYGYTF
TGTGCCAGCAGCTTGGGAGGGCCCTATGGCTACACCTTC
>TRBV20-1|10|.|.|TRBJ2-1
CSATGNEQFF
TGCAGTGCTACCGGTAATGAGCAGTTCTTC